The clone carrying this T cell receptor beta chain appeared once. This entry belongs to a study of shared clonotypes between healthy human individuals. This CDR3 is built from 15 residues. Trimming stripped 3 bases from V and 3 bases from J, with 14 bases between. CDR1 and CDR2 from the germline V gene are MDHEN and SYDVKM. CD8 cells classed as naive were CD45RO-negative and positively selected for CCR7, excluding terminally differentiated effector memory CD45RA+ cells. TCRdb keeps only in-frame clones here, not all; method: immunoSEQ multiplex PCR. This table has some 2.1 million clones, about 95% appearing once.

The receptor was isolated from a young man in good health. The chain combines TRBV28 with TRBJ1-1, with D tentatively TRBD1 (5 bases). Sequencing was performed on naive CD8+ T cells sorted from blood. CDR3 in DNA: TGTGCCAGCAGTTTGGAGCCGATAGGGGACACTGAAGCTTTCTTT. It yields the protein CASSLEPIGDTEAFF.